The clone carrying this T cell receptor (beta chain) came up a few times. V lost 4 bases to trimming and J lost 2 bases, with 6 bases between them. Germline V gene data show CDR1 as SEHNR and CDR2 as FQNEAQ (reference sequence). The CDR3 length is 12 residues. The use of a sample-barcoded 5' primer and a J-beta primer mix characterized a second PCR of about 7 to 12 cycles. TCRdb ran MiXCR on the 5' RACE reads and lists one entry per CDR3 protein. Found here are around 800,000 distinct CDR3 sequences, about 53% of them singletons; the top ten hold approximately 40%. The data originate from a study of blood T cells in healthy people across ages.

The source material was blood. This TCR derives from a man older than 75 in good health. The genes are TRBV7-9 and TRBJ2-7; D not certain. The CDR3 DNA sequence: TGTGCCAGCAGCTCGAGGCCCTACGAGCAGTACTTC. Translating it yields CASSSRPYEQYF.